Below are 16 T cell receptor beta chains sequenced from a single sample in a study of metastatic and nonmetastatic thyroid tumors. All patients were untreated before thyroid surgery. TCRdb reanalyzed the PCR reads via MiXCR. The sample has around 34,000 clones; around a fifth are singletons. Sequencing was done on a sample of blood. The source of these receptors is a female donor with papillary thyroid cancer or a benign thyroid nodule (not recorded which). Some clones in this sample may be carry-over from other donors' samples.

The chain combines TRBV19 with TRBJ1-6; 8 bases are a match to TRBD1. With V trimmed by 6 bases and J by 5 bases, 6 bases remained unmatched. This CDR3 has 15 residues. Germline CDR1 reads LNHDA; CDR2 reads SQIVND (reference sequence). DNA for the CDR3: TGTGCCAGTAGAACTCTGGACAGGGATAATTCACCCCTCCACTTT. This gives the protein CASRTLDRDNSPLHF.

V and J are TRBV28 and TRBJ2-7; D perhaps matches TRBD2 (6 bases). The germline V gene encodes CDR1 MDHEN and CDR2 SYDVKM. V was shortened by 8 bases and J by 2 bases, with 13 bases between the two germline ends. The CDR3 loop spans 13 amino acids. This CDR3 is CASRLRGPYEQYF. The CDR3 DNA reads as TGTGCCAGCCGGTTGCGGGGACCCTACGAGCAGTACTTC.

This clone occurred a few times. The chain carries TRBV28 and TRBJ2-7; 8 bases map to TRBD1. Losses at the gene ends were 5 bases for V and 7 bases for J; bases not matched to a gene: 10. CDR3 length equals 14 residues. Per germline, CDR1 MDHEN and CDR2 SYDVKM. CDR3 amino acids: CASSPKIQGEEQYF. The CDR3 DNA follows: TGTGCCAGCAGTCCAAAAATACAGGGGGAAGAGCAGTACTTC.

The gene calls are TRBV7-8 and TRBJ2-7, with TRBD2 matching 12 bases. The CDR3 covers 18 residues. With V trimmed by 0 bases and J by 0 bases, 6 bases remained unmatched. Per germline, CDR1 SGHVS and CDR2 FQNEAQ. This CDR3 reads CASSLALAGGPSSYEQYF. DNA for the CDR3: TGTGCCAGCAGCTTAGCACTAGCGGGAGGACCTAGCTCCTACGAGCAGTACTTC.

This clone occurred many times. This sample also contains other DNA sequences that code for the same CDR3. This sequence joins TRBV7-2 and TRBJ1-5, with D tentatively TRBD1 (6 bases). The germline V gene encodes CDR1 SGHTA and CDR2 FQGNSA. Trimming removed 1 base at V and 5 bases at J, with 6 bases between. The CDR3 length is 13 residues. For the CDR3, the DNA is TGTGCCAGCAGCTTAGGACAGGATCAGCCCCAGCATTTT. Amino acid sequence: CASSLGQDQPQHF.

This clone has more than one count but fewer than ten. This chain links TRBV12-3 or TRBV12-4 with TRBJ2-7; D not resolved. The CDR3 extends over 13 amino acids. Deletions cut 3 bases from V and 4 bases from J, with 10 bases between. CDR3 nucleotides: TGTGCCAGCAGTTTGACTGCCGAGTACGAGCAGTACTTC. It codes for CASSLTAEYEQYF.

This clone showed up many times. Germline is not matched at one junction end, which may reflect a read error. This chain joins TRBV7-7 and TRBJ2-2, with 7 bases lining up with TRBD1. From germline, CDR1 is SSHAT and CDR2 FNYEAQ (reference sequence). The CDR3 contains 15 residues. The CDR3 sequence: CASSLRGFGTGELFF. The CDR3 nucleotides are TGTGCTAGCAGCCTCAGGGGGTTTGGTACCGGGGAGCTGTTTTTT.

This clone has only a few counts. The gene calls are TRBV19 and TRBJ2-1; 11 bases are shared with TRBD2. Per the germline V gene, CDR1 is LNHDA and CDR2 is SQIVND (reference sequence). The J segment lost 4 bases and the V segment lost 5 bases, leaving 4 bases of the junction unmatched. The CDR3 has 15 amino acids. CDR3 sequence (DNA): TGTGCCAGTAGTGTACTAGCGGGAGAGTACAATGAGCAGTTCTTC. Protein product: CASSVLAGEYNEQFF.

The chain's CDR3 is CASSKRAGRETQYF. In nucleotides, the CDR3 is TGTGCCAGCAGTAAACGGGCAGGGAGAGAGACCCAGTACTTC. The V call is TRBV6-1, the J call TRBJ2-5; D possibly uses TRBD1 or TRBD2 (5 bases each). The CDR3 is 14 amino acids. Looked up from germline, CDR1 is MNHNS and CDR2 is SASEGT. V lost 5 bases and J lost 4, with 14 bases in between.

This clone was counted ten times or more. V and J are TRBV20-1 and TRBJ1-1; D is ambiguous. Trimming pared 1 base from V and 0 bases from J, leaving 12 bases between. The CDR3 has 15 amino acids. Germline V lookup: CDR1 DFQATT, CDR2 SNEGSKA (reference sequence). The CDR3 DNA sequence: TGCAGTGCTAGAGTTGGGCGACGGGTGAACACTGAAGCTTTCTTT. This encodes CSARVGRRVNTEAFF.

The V and J genes are TRBV11-2 and TRBJ2-3, with TRBD2 as a possible D gene (5 bases). The CDR3 totals 15 residues. Trimming shortened V by 1 base and J by 2 bases, and 10 bases separated the two germline ends. Germline CDR1 and CDR2: SGHAT and FQNNGV. The CDR3 region has the DNA TGTGCCAGCAGCTTAGTATTGCTAGCCACAGATACGCAGTATTTT. It codes for CASSLVLLATDTQYF. Supplemented by reference TRBV11-2 and TRBJ2-3, the full variable domain reads EAGVAQSPRYKIIEKRQSVAFWCNPISGHATLYWYQQILGQGPKLLIQFQNNGVVDDSQLPKDRFSAERLKGVDSTLKIQPAKLEDSAVYLCASSLVLLATDTQYFGPGTRLTVL.

This clone was seen ten or more times. This chain uses TRBV5-1 with TRBJ2-3; the D gene is possibly TRBD2 (6 bases). With 4 bases removed from V and 4 bases from J, the gap between germline ends came to 13 bases. In germline, CDR1 is SGHRS, CDR2 YFSETQ. The CDR3 runs to 14 residues. As DNA, the CDR3 is TGCGCCAGCAGCCTAAGGACGGGGGCAGATACGCAGTATTTT. Residues: CASSLRTGADTQYF.

The chain links TRBV19 to TRBJ2-7; 8 bases are shared with TRBD1. V dropped 6 bases and J dropped 0; count of bases not matched to a gene: 1. The CDR3 runs to 13 residues. Germline CDR1 and CDR2: LNHDA and SQIVND (reference sequence). CDR3 loop: CASSTGGSYEQYF. CDR3 DNA: TGTGCCAGTAGCACAGGGGGCTCCTACGAGCAGTACTTC.

This clone showed up many times. The chain is built from TRBV7-3 and TRBJ1-6; 7 bases map to TRBD1. With V trimmed by 5 bases and J by 8 bases, 6 bases remained unmatched. The CDR3 consists of 14 residues. CDR1 SGHTA and CDR2 FQGTGA come from the germline V gene. The CDR3 protein is CASSPGDSYSPLHF. In nucleotides, the CDR3 is TGTGCCAGCAGCCCCGGGGACAGCTATTCACCCCTCCACTTT.

Of note for this clone: This clone may be a read error of a much larger clone one base away. The chain combines TRBV18 with TRBJ1-1; tentative D call: TRBD1 (5 bases). Germline V CDR1 and CDR2: KGHSH, LQKENI. This CDR3 spans 15 amino acids. Trimming removed 2 bases from V and 4 bases from J, with 14 bases in between. CDR3 in amino acids: CASSPTGLVGTEAFF. For the CDR3, the DNA is TGTGCCAGCTCACCAACAGGTCTGGTGGGCACTGAAGCTTTCTTT.

For this clone: Since the CDR3 does not end with the conserved phenylalanine or tryptophan, this likely comes from a read error. The DNA is left out, because the CDR3 cannot be placed on it with certainty; the CDR3 is given as TCRdb lists it. This rearrangement joins TRBV11-2 to TRBJ2-1; TRBD1, as called in the table, went unchecked against the DNA. Germline CDR1 is SGHAT and CDR2 is FQNNGV. The CDR3 is 16 residues long, counting both termini. The CDR3 protein is CASSLVPGGQYNEQDL.